Listed below are T cell receptor beta chains from one sample, sequenced in a study of CD8 T cells in Susac syndrome. TCRdb independently ran MiXCR on the immunoSEQ multiplex PCR reads; one entry per CDR3 protein. This table has approximately 110,000 distinct CDR3 sequences, about 95% appearing once. Material: CD4+ T cells from PBMCs. Receptors were obtained from a human donor in good health. CDR3s include the opening cysteine and the closing phenylalanine or tryptophan. Fields, in order: CDR3 protein, CDR3 DNA, clone size, D gene, J gene, V gene. The D gene is left open where the match is weak. Clone size is shown for a subset of rows, as once, few, many or a class of expanded clone.

CDR3 protein: CASTQSFYGYTF; CDR3 DNA: TGTGCCAGCACCCAGAGTTTCTATGGCTACACCTTC; clone size: -; D gene: -; J gene: TRBJ1-2; V gene: TRBV6-2/TRBV6-3
CDR3 protein: CASSQDGGGRSGANVLTF; CDR3 DNA: TGTGCCAGCAGCCAAGACGGGGGAGGGCGCTCTGGGGCCAACGTCCTGACTTTC; clone size: -; D gene: TRBD2; J gene: TRBJ2-6; V gene: TRBV4-2
CDR3 protein: CASSRLAGGRDIQYF; CDR3 DNA: TGTGCCAGCAGCCGACTAGCGGGGGGGCGTGACATTCAGTACTTC; clone size: -; D gene: TRBD2; J gene: TRBJ2-4; V gene: TRBV9
CDR3 protein: CAWSGQISNQPQHF; CDR3 DNA: TGTGCCTGGAGTGGTCAGATTAGCAATCAGCCCCAGCATTTT; clone size: once; D gene: -; J gene: TRBJ1-5; V gene: TRBV30
CDR3 protein: CASNLRLETQYF; CDR3 DNA: TGTGCCAGCAACTTGCGACTGGAGACCCAGTACTTC; clone size: -; D gene: -; J gene: TRBJ2-5; V gene: TRBV2
CDR3 protein: CASRQGTGDTQYF; CDR3 DNA: TGTGCCAGTCGACAGGGGACAGGAGATACGCAGTATTTT; clone size: -; D gene: TRBD1; J gene: TRBJ2-3; V gene: TRBV19
CDR3 protein: CAWSGVPNTEAFF; CDR3 DNA: TGTGCCTGGAGTGGGGTCCCGAACACTGAAGCTTTCTTT; clone size: -; D gene: -; J gene: TRBJ1-1; V gene: TRBV30
CDR3 protein: CASSVGGLAGQETQYF; CDR3 DNA: TGTGCCAGCAGCGTAGGAGGACTAGCGGGACAAGAGACCCAGTACTTC; clone size: once; D gene: TRBD2; J gene: TRBJ2-5; V gene: TRBV9
CDR3 protein: CASSLVRGRIETQYF; CDR3 DNA: TGTGCCAGCAGCTTAGTCCGCGGGAGGATCGAGACCCAGTACTTC; clone size: -; D gene: TRBD2; J gene: TRBJ2-5; V gene: TRBV7-2
CDR3 protein: CASSSVDRDTEAFF; CDR3 DNA: TGTGCCAGCAGCTCGGTTGATCGGGACACTGAAGCTTTCTTT; clone size: -; D gene: -; J gene: TRBJ1-1; V gene: TRBV13
CDR3 protein: CASGLGGYNEQFF; CDR3 DNA: TGCGCCAGCGGACTGGGGGGTTACAATGAGCAGTTCTTC; clone size: -; D gene: -; J gene: TRBJ2-1; V gene: TRBV5-1
CDR3 protein: CSVGGSSGNTIYF; CDR3 DNA: TGCAGCGTTGGCGGGTCTTCTGGAAACACCATATATTTT; clone size: -; D gene: -; J gene: TRBJ1-3; V gene: TRBV29-1
CDR3 protein: CASSQPGQGGYTEAFF; CDR3 DNA: TGCGCCAGCAGCCAACCGGGACAGGGAGGGTACACTGAAGCTTTCTTT; clone size: -; D gene: TRBD1; J gene: TRBJ1-1; V gene: TRBV4-1
CDR3 protein: CASSSNVGHSYEQYF; CDR3 DNA: TGTGCCAGCAGTTCCAATGTGGGACACTCCTACGAGCAGTACTTC; clone size: -; D gene: -; J gene: TRBJ2-7; V gene: TRBV7-3
CDR3 protein: CASSQFPYEQYF; CDR3 DNA: TGTGCCAGCAGTCAGTTCCCTTACGAGCAGTACTTC; clone size: -; D gene: -; J gene: TRBJ2-7; V gene: TRBV28
CDR3 protein: CASSATQGASGYTF; CDR3 DNA: TGTGCCAGCAGCGCCACACAGGGGGCCTCTGGCTACACCTTC; clone size: once; D gene: TRBD1; J gene: TRBJ1-2; V gene: TRBV5-4
CDR3 protein: CASSGGSGSSYEQYF; CDR3 DNA: TGTGCCAGCAGCGGGGGAAGCGGGAGCTCCTACGAGCAGTACTTC; clone size: -; D gene: TRBD2; J gene: TRBJ2-7; V gene: TRBV11-2
CDR3 protein: CASSLRDRVYEQYF; CDR3 DNA: TGTGCCAGCAGCCTCCGGGACCGGGTATACGAGCAGTACTTC; clone size: -; D gene: -; J gene: TRBJ2-7; V gene: TRBV5-6
CDR3 protein: CASSIGTGAREKLFF; CDR3 DNA: TGTGCCAGCAGCATCGGGACAGGGGCCCGTGAAAAACTGTTTTTT; clone size: -; D gene: TRBD1; J gene: TRBJ1-4; V gene: TRBV7-9
CDR3 protein: CASREGQGRGYGYTF; CDR3 DNA: TGTGCCAGCAGGGAAGGACAGGGTCGCGGTTATGGCTACACCTTC; clone size: -; D gene: TRBD1; J gene: TRBJ1-2; V gene: TRBV2
CDR3 protein: CSVRVRENTGELFF; CDR3 DNA: TGCAGCGTTCGGGTGAGGGAGAACACCGGGGAGCTGTTTTTT; clone size: -; D gene: -; J gene: TRBJ2-2; V gene: TRBV29-1
CDR3 protein: CAWSQGNIQYF; CDR3 DNA: TGTGCCTGGAGCCAGGGAAACATTCAGTACTTC; clone size: -; D gene: -; J gene: TRBJ2-4; V gene: TRBV30
CDR3 protein: CASSPGPYNSPLHF; CDR3 DNA: TGTGCCAGCAGCCCGGGACCGTATAATTCACCCCTCCACTTT; clone size: -; D gene: -; J gene: TRBJ1-6; V gene: TRBV12-3/TRBV12-4
CDR3 protein: CASSLFSGGARDTQYF; CDR3 DNA: TGTGCCAGCAGTTTATTTAGCGGGGGGGCGAGAGATACGCAGTATTTT; clone size: -; D gene: TRBD2; J gene: TRBJ2-3; V gene: TRBV28
CDR3 protein: CASSVPRGYQETQYF; CDR3 DNA: TGTGCCAGCAGTGTACCTCGGGGGTACCAAGAGACCCAGTACTTC; clone size: -; D gene: -; J gene: TRBJ2-5; V gene: TRBV6-6
CDR3 protein: CASSLPGWPRHMNTEAFF; CDR3 DNA: TGTGCCAGCAGCTTGCCCGGATGGCCTAGACACATGAACACTGAAGCTTTCTTT; clone size: -; D gene: -; J gene: TRBJ1-1; V gene: TRBV5-6
CDR3 protein: CASSQEARNTEAFF; CDR3 DNA: TGTGCCAGCAGCCAAGAGGCCCGGAACACTGAAGCTTTCTTT; clone size: -; D gene: -; J gene: TRBJ1-1; V gene: TRBV3-1
CDR3 protein: CASSLNRGQPQHF; CDR3 DNA: TGTGCCAGCAGTTTAAACAGGGGGCAGCCCCAGCATTTT; clone size: -; D gene: TRBD1; J gene: TRBJ1-5; V gene: TRBV28
CDR3 protein: CASRVPGVDTQYF; CDR3 DNA: TGTGCCAGCAGGGTACCCGGAGTGGATACGCAGTATTTT; clone size: once; D gene: -; J gene: TRBJ2-3; V gene: TRBV6-5
CDR3 protein: CASSSTAGTSRFREQFF; CDR3 DNA: TGTGCCAGCAGCTCAACCGCCGGGACTAGCAGATTCCGTGAGCAGTTCTTC; clone size: -; D gene: TRBD2; J gene: TRBJ2-1; V gene: TRBV7-9
CDR3 protein: CASSSWRALSTDTQYF; CDR3 DNA: TGTGCCAGCAGCTCATGGCGGGCCCTTAGCACAGATACGCAGTATTTT; clone size: -; D gene: -; J gene: TRBJ2-3; V gene: TRBV11-1
CDR3 protein: CASSYSLGGGTNEKLFF; CDR3 DNA: TGTGCCAGCAGTTACAGCCTTGGAGGAGGAACTAATGAAAAACTGTTTTTT; clone size: -; D gene: -; J gene: TRBJ1-4; V gene: TRBV6-9
CDR3 protein: CASSRGLETQYF; CDR3 DNA: TGTGCCAGCTCCAGGGGGCTTGAGACCCAGTACTTC; clone size: -; D gene: TRBD1; J gene: TRBJ2-5; V gene: TRBV5-4
CDR3 protein: CASSLQPDTQYF; CDR3 DNA: TGTGCCAGCAGCCTACAGCCAGATACGCAGTATTTT; clone size: -; D gene: -; J gene: TRBJ2-3; V gene: TRBV3-1
CDR3 protein: CASSFQYTGELFF; CDR3 DNA: TGTGCCAGCAGTTTCCAATACACCGGGGAGCTGTTTTTT; clone size: -; D gene: -; J gene: TRBJ2-2; V gene: TRBV28
CDR3 protein: CSVEEGGTIMNTEAFF; CDR3 DNA: TGCAGCGTTGAAGAAGGAGGGACGATCATGAACACTGAAGCTTTCTTT; clone size: -; D gene: -; J gene: TRBJ1-1; V gene: TRBV29-1
CDR3 protein: CASSFRLGGNTEAFF; CDR3 DNA: TGTGCCAGCAGTTTTCGTTTGGGCGGCAACACTGAAGCTTTCTTT; clone size: -; D gene: -; J gene: TRBJ1-1; V gene: TRBV27
CDR3 protein: CASRNWVGLNTGELFF; CDR3 DNA: TGTGCCAGCAGAAACTGGGTGGGGCTGAACACCGGGGAGCTGTTTTTT; clone size: -; D gene: -; J gene: TRBJ2-2; V gene: TRBV6-1
CDR3 protein: CASQAVRGNEQFF; CDR3 DNA: TGCGCCAGCCAGGCGGTAAGGGGAAATGAGCAGTTCTTC; clone size: -; D gene: -; J gene: TRBJ2-1; V gene: TRBV5-1
CDR3 protein: CASSQEPGQGAGETQYF; CDR3 DNA: TGTGCCAGCAGCCAAGAACCGGGACAGGGGGCCGGTGAGACCCAGTACTTC; clone size: -; D gene: TRBD1; J gene: TRBJ2-5; V gene: TRBV3-1
CDR3 protein: CASSQGQLANYGYTF; CDR3 DNA: TGTGCCAGCAGCCAAGGACAGCTTGCTAACTATGGCTACACCTTC; clone size: -; D gene: -; J gene: TRBJ1-2; V gene: TRBV3-1
CDR3 protein: CASRASQETQYF; CDR3 DNA: TGCGCCAGCAGGGCCAGCCAAGAGACCCAGTACTTC; clone size: -; D gene: -; J gene: TRBJ2-5; V gene: TRBV5-1
CDR3 protein: CASSQAQGGAGQYF; CDR3 DNA: TGCGCCAGCAGCCAAGCACAGGGGGGCGCGGGGCAGTACTTC; clone size: -; D gene: TRBD1; J gene: TRBJ2-7; V gene: TRBV4-1
CDR3 protein: CASSLSPSGVYEQYF; CDR3 DNA: TGTGCCAGCAGCTTAAGCCCTTCAGGGGTCTACGAGCAGTACTTC; clone size: -; D gene: -; J gene: TRBJ2-7; V gene: TRBV11-1
CDR3 protein: CATSRDRGSGNQPQHF; CDR3 DNA: TGTGCCACCAGCAGAGATCGAGGGTCTGGCAATCAGCCCCAGCATTTT; clone size: -; D gene: -; J gene: TRBJ1-5; V gene: TRBV15
CDR3 protein: CASSVAGGPGTDTQYF; CDR3 DNA: TGTGCCAGCAGCGTAGCGGGAGGGCCGGGCACAGATACGCAGTATTTT; clone size: once; D gene: TRBD2; J gene: TRBJ2-3; V gene: TRBV7-2